The source of this TCR beta chain is a study of blood T cell repertoires in COVID-19. Produced via immunoSEQ multiplex PCR; TCRdb's table is partial and in-frame only. The table has 270,000 or so clones, around 90% seen once. CDR3 length: 13 amino acids. Germline-derived CDR1 and CDR2 are SEHNR and FQNEAQ (reference sequence). The V and J ends lost 2 bases and 4 bases respectively, with 8 bases between them. Individuals drawn from 24 US areas were roughly 18 to 95 years old. Donors were grouped by their self-reported clinical history. This TCR derives from a woman aged 40 to 50 with acute COVID-19. Source material: PBMCs or T cells enriched from blood (not recorded which). The rearrangement joins TRBV7-9 to TRBJ1-1; a weak D match, TRBD1 (6 bases). The CDR3 sequence: CASSLMGATEAFF. CDR3 nucleotide sequence: TGTGCCAGCAGCTTAATGGGGGCCACTGAAGCTTTCTTT.